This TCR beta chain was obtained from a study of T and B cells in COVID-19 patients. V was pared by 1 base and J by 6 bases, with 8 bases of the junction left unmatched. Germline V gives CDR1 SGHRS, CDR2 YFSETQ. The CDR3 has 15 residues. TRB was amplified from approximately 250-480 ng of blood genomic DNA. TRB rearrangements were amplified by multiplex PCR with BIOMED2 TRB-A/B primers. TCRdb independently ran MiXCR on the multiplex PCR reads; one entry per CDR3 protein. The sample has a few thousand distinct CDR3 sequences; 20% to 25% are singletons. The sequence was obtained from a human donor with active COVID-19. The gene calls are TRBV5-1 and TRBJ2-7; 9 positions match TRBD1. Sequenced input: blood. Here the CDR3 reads CASSLRTGERGEQYF. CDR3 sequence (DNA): TGCGCCAGCAGCTTGAGGACAGGGGAGAGGGGCGAGCAGTACTTC. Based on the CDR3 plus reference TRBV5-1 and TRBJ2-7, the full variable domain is KAGVTQTPRYLIKTRGQQVTLSCSPISGHRSVSWYQQTPGQGLQFLFEYFSETQRNKGNFPGRFSGRQFSNSRSEMNVSTLELGDSALYLCASSLRTGERGEQYFGPGTRLTVT.